These 27 T cell receptor beta chains originate from one sample sequenced in a study of T cell changes during pregnancy in multiple sclerosis. Data came from immunoSEQ multiplex PCR; TCRdb stores just in-frame clones and leaves some out. The data contain more than 25,000 clones, roughly nine tenths of them singletons. The sample in question was CD8+ T cells from peripheral blood mononuclear cells, obtained in the second trimester of pregnancy. These receptors all come from a female donor in good health, enrolled as a control in a pregnancy study.

The genes are TRBV4-1 and TRBJ2-7; a possible D gene is TRBD2 (5 bases). The CDR3 runs to 15 residues. The V gene's germline CDR1 is MGHRA and CDR2 YSYEKL. V dropped 4 bases and J dropped 2 bases, with 15 bases sitting between them. CDR3: CASSLSTDGTYEQYF. CDR3 sequence (DNA): TGCGCCAGCAGCCTCAGTACGGACGGGACCTACGAGCAGTACTTC.

J is TRBJ2-7 and V is TRBV30; D perhaps matches TRBD2 (5 bases). V lost 0 bases and J lost 6, with 6 bases in between. CDR3 size: 11 residues. Per germline, CDR1 GTSNPN and CDR2 SVGIG (reference sequence). The CDR3, as DNA: TGTGCCTGGAGTGTCGCGGGCGAGCAGTACTTC. It translates to CAWSVAGEQYF.

This sequence joins TRBV5-6 and TRBJ1-6; the match to TRBD1 covers 7 bases. The V gene's germline CDR1 is SGHDT and CDR2 YYEEEE. There are 17 residues in the CDR3. V gave up 0 bases and J gave up 9 bases; unmatched junction bases: 12. CDR3 sequence: CASSLAIPDRVGSPLHF. CDR3 sequence (DNA): TGTGCCAGCAGCTTGGCCATTCCCGACAGGGTCGGTTCACCCCTCCACTTT.

The chain is built from TRBV27 and TRBJ2-7; 8 positions match TRBD2. The CDR3 is made up of 14 amino acids. CDR1 is MNHEY and CDR2 is SMNVEV in the germline V gene (reference sequence). J was trimmed by 3 bases and V by 8 bases; bases with no gene match: 9. In DNA form, the CDR3 reads TGTGCCAGCCGAAGCGGGGGCTCAAACTACGAGCAGTACTTC. Its translation: CASRSGGSNYEQYF.

J is TRBJ2-5 and V is TRBV27; D perhaps matches TRBD2 (6 bases). The V end lost 6 bases, the J end lost 5 bases, and 13 bases lay between the germline ends. Per germline, CDR1 MNHEY and CDR2 SMNVEV (reference sequence). The CDR3 sequence is 13 residues long. Here the CDR3 reads CASRVGGAETQYF. As DNA, the CDR3 is TGTGCCAGCAGAGTGGGCGGGGCGGAGACCCAGTACTTC.

This clone has more than one count but fewer than ten. J is TRBJ1-6 and V is TRBV2; TRBD1 matches at 11 bases. CDR3 size: 15 residues. Per the germline V gene, CDR1 is SNHLY and CDR2 is FYNNEI. V shed 7 bases, J shed 9 bases, and the junction held 8 bases outside the gene matches. The CDR3 is CASIPRTGGVSPLHF. CDR3 nucleotides: TGTGCCAGCATCCCTCGGACAGGGGGCGTTTCACCCCTCCACTTT.

There are a few counts of this clone. The J gene is TRBJ1-1, the V gene TRBV19, with TRBD1 identical over 8 bases. J lost 1 base, V lost 6 bases, and 10 bases had no gene match. CDR1 and CDR2 from the germline V gene are LNHDA and SQIVND (reference sequence). There are 16 residues in the CDR3. DNA of the CDR3: TGTGCCAGTAGCTCGCCCTTGACAGGGGAGAACACTGAAGCTTTCTTT. This codes for CASSSPLTGENTEAFF.

V and J are TRBV4-3 and TRBJ2-7; 11 positions agree with TRBD2. Germline CDR1 LGHNA, CDR2 YSLEER. The length of the CDR3 is 16 residues. J gave up 5 bases and V 1 base, and 7 bases lay outside the gene matches. DNA of the CDR3: TGCGCCAGCAGCCAAGCGATAGCGGGGGGGCCTCACGAGCAGTACTTC. It yields the protein CASSQAIAGGPHEQYF.

The chain combines TRBV6-4 with TRBJ2-6; 11 nucleotides line up with TRBD2. Per the germline V gene, CDR1 is MRHNA and CDR2 is SNTAGT. The J segment lost 1 base and the V segment lost 5 bases, leaving 4 bases of the junction unmatched. This CDR3 is built from 17 residues. The CDR3 protein is CASSSGTSGSGANVLTF. The CDR3 DNA is TGTGCCAGCAGTTCCGGGACTAGCGGTTCTGGGGCCAACGTCCTGACTTTC.

The chain uses TRBV7-9 and TRBJ1-1, with 9 bases aligning to TRBD1. V shed 5 bases and J 4 bases; nucleotides not matched to a gene: 11. The length of the CDR3 is 16 residues. The V gene's germline CDR1 is SEHNR and CDR2 FQNEAQ (reference sequence). The CDR3 loop is CASSPPGTGKGTEAFF. As DNA, the CDR3 is TGTGCCAGCAGCCCGCCCGGGACAGGGAAGGGCACTGAAGCTTTCTTT.

The V call is TRBV19, the J call TRBJ1-1; TRBD1 agrees at 7 bases. CDR1 and CDR2 from the germline V gene are LNHDA and SQIVND (reference sequence). Trimming cost V 3 bases and J 7 bases; bases outside gene matches: 8. The CDR3 is made up of 14 amino acids. CDR3 bases: TGTGCCAGTAGTATCCTCGGGACAGCAAGTGAAGCTTTCTTT. It encodes CASSILGTASEAFF.

J is TRBJ2-7 and V is TRBV13, with TRBD1 matching over 7 bases. Germline lookup yields CDR1 PRHDT and CDR2 FYEKMQ (reference sequence). The CDR3 is 14 amino acids. Losses at the gene ends were 5 bases for V and 3 bases for J; bases not matched to a gene: 7. CDR3 sequence (DNA): TGTGCCAGCAGCCTCGGGACAGTCGGCTACGAGCAGTACTTC. Residues: CASSLGTVGYEQYF.

In this sample, this clone turned up a few times. The chain joins TRBV7-9 to TRBJ2-3, with 7 positions matching TRBD1. The V gene's germline CDR1 is SEHNR and CDR2 FQNEAQ (reference sequence). The CDR3 runs to 16 residues. The trim removed 7 bases at V and 6 bases at J, leaving 16 bases unmatched. CDR3 region: CASTVFDRQGWDTQYF. CDR3 nucleotide sequence: TGTGCCAGCACCGTTTTCGACCGACAGGGTTGGGATACGCAGTATTTT.

CDR3 residues: CASSLAGEVWDTGELFF. The CDR3, as DNA: TGCGCCAGCAGCTTGGCGGGGGAGGTCTGGGACACCGGGGAGCTGTTTTTT. V and J are TRBV5-1 and TRBJ2-2; a possible D gene is TRBD2 (6 bases). V was shortened by 0 bases and J by 3 bases, with 15 bases between the two germline ends. CDR3 length equals 17 residues. From germline, CDR1 is SGHRS and CDR2 YFSETQ.

This chain links TRBV7-9 with TRBJ2-1, with a tentative D call TRBD1 (5 bases). The ends were cut back, 1 base at V and 7 bases at J, with 14 bases in the middle. Germline lookup yields CDR1 SEHNR and CDR2 FQNEAQ (reference sequence). This CDR3 is built from 15 residues. CDR3 DNA: TGTGCCAGCAGCTTAGAGGACAAGGGGATAAATGAGCAGTTCTTC. Translated, it gives CASSLEDKGINEQFF.

The genes are TRBV7-9 and TRBJ1-5; 7 positions agree with TRBD1. V lost 1 base and J lost 4; bases outside the gene matches: 4. The CDR3 extends over 15 amino acids. The germline gives CDR1 SEHNR, CDR2 FQNEAQ (reference sequence). This chain's CDR3 is CASSLVGQLNQPQHF. The CDR3 DNA is TGTGCCAGCAGCTTAGTGGGACAGTTAAATCAGCCCCAGCATTTT.

The chain couples TRBV7-9 to TRBJ2-1; perhaps TRBD1 as D (5 bases). CDR1 SEHNR and CDR2 FQNEAQ come from the germline V gene (reference sequence). The CDR3 contains 15 residues. V shed 0 bases and J shed 5 bases, with 11 bases lying between them. The CDR3 loop reads CASSLAVSGNNEQFF. The CDR3 nucleotides are TGTGCCAGCAGCTTAGCGGTTTCAGGGAACAATGAGCAGTTCTTC.

The count of this clone is one. V is TRBV5-6 and J is TRBJ2-7; TRBD1 is a possible D gene (5 bases). Deletions cut 4 bases from V and 6 bases from J, with 17 bases between. Germline-derived CDR1 and CDR2 are SGHDT and YYEEEE. CDR3 length equals 14 residues. CDR3 coding DNA: TGTGCCAGCAGCCCCATCCAGGGATGGGGCGAGCAGTACTTC. Amino acid sequence: CASSPIQGWGEQYF.

This clone has just one count. J is TRBJ2-5 and V is TRBV5-1, with TRBD1 matching 11 bases. The J call may be mistaken, given a closer DNA end match to TRBJ2-7. Germline V gene sequence: CDR1 SGHRS, CDR2 YFSETQ. The CDR3 extends over 17 amino acids. The CDR3 is CASSLARDRGASYEQYF. The CDR3 nucleotides read TGCGCCAGCAGCTTGGCCAGGGACAGGGGGGCCTCCTACGAGCAGTACTTC.

This chain connects TRBV2 to TRBJ2-7; D perhaps matches TRBD1 (5 bases). The CDR3 is 13 residues long. V was clipped by 8 bases and J by 0 bases, with 11 bases between them. CDR1 and CDR2 from the germline V gene are SNHLY and FYNNEI. The CDR3, as DNA: TGTGCCAGCTCAGGGCAAAGCTCCTACGAGCAGTACTTC. Translating gives CASSGQSSYEQYF.

This chain joins TRBV16 and TRBJ1-2, with a tentative D call TRBD1 (6 bases). CDR1 and CDR2 from the germline V gene are KGHSY and FQNENV. Trimming left V 2 bases short and J 6 bases short, with 10 bases between. The CDR3 spans 13 residues. CDR3 nucleotides: TGTGCCAGCAGCCAAAGAGAGGGGGATGGCTACACCTTC. It encodes CASSQREGDGYTF.

The genes are TRBV4-1 and TRBJ1-5, with TRBD1 matching over 7 bases. Germline CDR1 reads MGHRA; CDR2 reads YSYEKL. The CDR3 length is 17 residues. V lost 0 bases, J lost 3 bases, and 8 bases stayed unmatched. The CDR3 is CASSQDDRVVSNQPQHF. CDR3 coding DNA: TGCGCCAGCAGCCAAGACGACAGGGTGGTGTCCAATCAGCCCCAGCATTTT.

This clone was detected only once. The chain employs TRBV6-1 and TRBJ2-5; D is unresolved. V lost 3 bases and J 10 bases, leaving 24 bases between the germline ends. The CDR3 is 16 residues long. The V gene's germline CDR1 is MNHNS and CDR2 SASEGT. CDR3 bases: TGTGCCAGCAGTGAGGGTATTCGAGGCGTGTACACGGACCAGTACTTC. Translating it yields CASSEGIRGVYTDQYF.

The chain links TRBV4-1 to TRBJ2-1, with D hard to call. V lost 3 bases to trimming and J lost 1 base, with 4 bases between them. Per the germline V gene, CDR1 is MGHRA and CDR2 is YSYEKL. This CDR3 has 13 residues. This CDR3 is CASSHSSYNEQFF. The CDR3 bases are TGCGCCAGCAGCCATAGTTCCTACAATGAGCAGTTCTTC.

The V gene is TRBV4-3, the J gene TRBJ1-1, with D possibly TRBD1 on 5 matching bases. The germline V gene encodes CDR1 LGHNA and CDR2 YSLEER. V was pared by 0 bases and J by 7 bases, with 9 bases between. The CDR3 loop spans 13 amino acids. DNA of the CDR3: TGCGCCAGCAGCCAAGACAGGGCCTATGAAGCTTTCTTT. Translated: CASSQDRAYEAFF.

This chain links TRBV2 with TRBJ2-7; the D gene is possibly TRBD1 (5 bases). Germline CDR1 SNHLY, CDR2 FYNNEI. V lost 7 bases and J lost 5, with 6 bases in between. The CDR3 runs to 10 residues. The CDR3 loop is CASKGNEQYF. The CDR3, as DNA: TGTGCCAGCAAGGGGAACGAGCAGTACTTC.

V is TRBV30 and J is TRBJ1-4; 10 bases match TRBD1. V shed 4 bases and J 8 bases; nucleotides not matched to a gene: 7. Germline V lookup: CDR1 GTSNPN, CDR2 SVGIG (reference sequence). This CDR3 is built from 14 residues. CDR3 nucleotide sequence: TGTGCCTGGACCCCGGGACAGGGGAGCGAAAAACTGTTTTTT. Residues: CAWTPGQGSEKLFF.